The 8 T cell receptor beta chains in this list originate from one sample, sequenced in a study of T cells after yellow fever vaccination. TCRdb redid the calling of the 5' RACE reads with MiXCR, one entry per CDR3 protein. The table includes around 590,000 distinct CDR3 sequences, more than 9% detected once. Sequenced material: PBMCs, taken on the day of the yellow fever booster vaccination. The receptors derive from a man aged 25-45 years who received the YFV17D yellow fever vaccine.

The chain links TRBV6-1 to TRBJ1-2; D remains ambiguous. Germline V lookup: CDR1 MNHNS, CDR2 SASEGT. The V and J ends lost 6 bases and 4 bases respectively, with 15 bases between them. This CDR3 is built from 14 residues. In nucleotides, the CDR3 is TGTGCCAGCAGCGCCGTTTCCGGACCCTATGGCTACACCTTC. This sequence encodes CASSAVSGPYGYTF.

The table lists this clonotype with a few counts. The CDR3 protein is CASTQDRVSTDTQYF. In nucleotides, the CDR3 is TGTGCCAGCACTCAAGACAGGGTCAGCACAGATACGCAGTATTTT. This chain connects TRBV12-3 or TRBV12-4 to TRBJ2-3; 7 positions match TRBD1. This CDR3 is 15 amino acids long. V lost 7 bases, J lost 0 bases, and 7 bases stayed unmatched.

This clonotype was found a few times. The J gene is TRBJ2-3, the V gene TRBV20-1; D tentatively reads TRBD1 or TRBD2 (5 bases each). Trimming cost V 5 bases and J 2 bases, with 11 bases left between them. The CDR3 is 13 amino acids. Germline CDR1 DFQATT, CDR2 SNEGSKA (reference sequence). CDR3 amino acids: CSACDGATDTQYF. The CDR3 DNA is TGCAGTGCTTGCGACGGGGCCACAGATACGCAGTATTTT.

The sample holds a few counts of this clonotype. The genes are TRBV18 and TRBJ2-7; the D is unclear. This CDR3 contains 15 residues. CDR1 KGHSH and CDR2 LQKENI come from the germline V gene. Trimming took 5 bases from V and 4 from J, leaving 18 bases between them. In DNA form, the CDR3 reads TGTGCCAGCTCATATGCTGGAGCCAAGCAGTACGAGCAGTACTTC. This gives the protein CASSYAGAKQYEQYF.

This clonotype was seen ten or more times. The chain is built from TRBV20-1 and TRBJ1-4; 10 nucleotides match TRBD1. Germline V gene lookup returns CDR1 DFQATT and CDR2 SNEGSKA (reference sequence). Unmatched junction bases numbered 3, after V lost 0 bases and J lost 11 bases. CDR3 length equals 13 residues. CDR3: CSARDLGQGKLFF. The DNA of the CDR3 is TGCAGTGCTAGAGATTTGGGACAGGGGAAACTGTTTTTT.

The rearrangement joins TRBV19 to TRBJ2-1; 9 positions match TRBD2. V lost 8 bases and J lost 9; bases outside the gene matches: 2. Per germline, CDR1 LNHDA and CDR2 SQIVND (reference sequence). This CDR3 contains 11 residues. The CDR3 reads CASGGGGEQFF. The CDR3 DNA sequence: TGTGCCAGTGGCGGGGGGGGTGAGCAGTTCTTC.

The chain is built from TRBV5-1 and TRBJ2-1; TRBD2 matches 9 bases. Trimming at V came to 0 bases and at J to 4 bases, leaving 5 bases not matched to a gene. The CDR3 loop spans 16 amino acids. The germline V gene has CDR1 SGHRS and CDR2 YFSETQ. The CDR3 reads CASSLGPSGEYNEQFF. CDR3 sequence (DNA): TGCGCCAGCAGCTTGGGTCCTAGCGGGGAATACAATGAGCAGTTCTTC.

The rearrangement links TRBV20-1 to TRBJ1-3; possible D gene TRBD1, 6 bases. The CDR3 is 14 amino acids. Per the germline V gene, CDR1 is DFQATT and CDR2 is SNEGSKA (reference sequence). CDR3 sequence reads: CSWGQAQGLDTIYF. The CDR3 nucleotides read TGCAGCTGGGGCCAGGCACAGGGCTTGGACACCATATATTTT.